One sample yielded the 24 T cell receptor beta chains listed below, sequenced in a study of blood T cell repertoires in COVID-19. The method was immunoSEQ multiplex PCR; TCRdb's version includes in-frame clones alone and lacks a portion of them. Here the sample spans a few hundred thousand clones, approximately 89% being singletons. The specimen sequenced was peripheral blood. These receptors came from an older woman with COVID-19, enrolled during active disease.

This clone was observed a single time. The CDR3 sequence is CASSVERSSGNTIYF. The CDR3 bases are TGTGCCAGCAGCGTAGAGCGGAGCTCTGGAAACACCATATATTTT. This sequence joins TRBV9 and TRBJ1-3, with D hard to call. Germline CDR1 SGDLS, CDR2 YYNGEE. Trimming shortened V by 0 bases and J by 0 bases, and 7 bases separated the two germline ends. The CDR3 sequence is 15 residues long. Full variable domain (outside the CDR3, taken from reference TRBV9 and TRBJ1-3): DSGVTQTPKHLITATGQRVTLRCSPRSGDLSVYWYQQSLDQGLQFLIQYYNGEERAKGNILERFSAQQFPDLHSELNLSSLELGDSALYFCASSVERSSGNTIYFGEGSWLTVV.

This chain joins TRBV5-1 and TRBJ1-4; D call uncertain. Germline V gene lookup returns CDR1 SGHRS and CDR2 YFSETQ. The CDR3 length is 17 residues. Deletions cut 2 bases from V and 8 bases from J, with 22 bases between. The DNA for the CDR3 is TGCGCCAGCAGCTTAGGCTGGCAGGTCAGCAACAAGGAAAAACTGTTTTTT. This translates into CASSLGWQVSNKEKLFF.

This clone appeared a single time. The J gene is TRBJ2-5, the V gene TRBV20-1, with a tentative D call TRBD2 (7 bases). The CDR3 totals 16 residues. V was clipped by 5 bases and J by 4 bases, with 23 bases between them. Germline V gene data show CDR1 as DFQATT and CDR2 as SNEGSKA (reference sequence). CDR3: CSAGGSSGGGGETQYF. Here the CDR3 DNA reads TGCAGTGCTGGTGGCTCTAGCGGAGGGGGAGGAGAGACCCAGTACTTC.

The CDR3 sequence is CASSPGTSGQETQYF. CDR3 nucleotides: TGTGCCAGCAGCCCAGGGACTAGCGGACAAGAGACCCAGTACTTC. V gene TRBV6-5 combines with J gene TRBJ2-5; 11 nucleotides match TRBD2. V gave up 6 bases and J gave up 2 bases; unmatched junction bases: 5. This CDR3 comprises 15 residues. CDR1 and CDR2 from the germline V gene are MNHEY and SVGAGI.

The J gene is TRBJ1-6, the V gene TRBV30; 9 positions agree with TRBD1. Germline V lookup: CDR1 GTSNPN, CDR2 SVGIG (reference sequence). The trim removed 5 bases at V and 7 bases at J, leaving 9 bases unmatched. This CDR3 is 15 amino acids long. The CDR3 sequence: CAWDTGGSGNSPLHF. CDR3 in DNA: TGTGCCTGGGATACAGGGGGCAGCGGAAATTCACCCCTCCACTTT.

The chain combines TRBV5-1 with TRBJ1-5; possibly TRBD1 for D (5 bases). CDR1 is SGHRS and CDR2 is YFSETQ in the germline V gene. The CDR3 is 14 residues long. V dropped 3 bases and J dropped 3 bases, with 10 bases sitting between them. The CDR3 DNA reads as TGCGCCAGCAGCTCGGGGGTCTACAATCAGCCCCAGCATTTT. Translation: CASSSGVYNQPQHF.

This chain uses TRBV5-4 with TRBJ2-1, with D perhaps TRBD2 (5 bases). Germline CDR1 reads SGHNT; CDR2 reads YYREEE (reference sequence). The CDR3 has 15 residues. Trimming took off 3 bases at V and 7 bases at J, with 17 bases between the two ends. DNA of the CDR3: TGTGCCAGCAGCTCAGCGGACCTAGCATGGAATGAGCAGTTCTTC. Encoded protein: CASSSADLAWNEQFF.

This CDR3 reads CASSPDRDRGTGELFF. The CDR3 nucleotides are TGTGCCAGCAGCCCGGACCGGGACAGGGGTACCGGGGAGCTGTTTTTT. The chain combines TRBV5-5 with TRBJ2-2; TRBD1 matches at 10 bases. In germline, CDR1 is SGHKS, CDR2 YYEKEE (reference sequence). The CDR3 contains 16 residues. Trimming took 4 bases from V and 5 from J; bases not matched to a gene: 8.

The chain is built from TRBV29-1 and TRBJ2-7; possibly TRBD2 for D (6 bases). Trimming removed 4 bases from V and 2 bases from J, with 9 bases in between. Germline V gives CDR1 SQVTM, CDR2 ANQGSEA. The CDR3 covers 12 residues. CDR3 loop: CSVGRGTYEQYF. CDR3 nucleotides: TGCAGCGTTGGGAGGGGCACCTACGAGCAGTACTTC.

DNA for the CDR3: TGTGCCAGCAGTTTCCGCAGCGGGAGTGGAACAGATACGCAGTATTTT. Residues: CASSFRSGSGTDTQYF. The chain has TRBV11-3 and TRBJ2-3; TRBD2 matches 8 bases. V trimming: 6 bases; J trimming: 3 bases; junction bases outside the gene matches: 11. CDR3 length equals 16 residues. CDR1 and CDR2 (germline): SGHNT, YENEEA.

The chain uses TRBV5-6 and TRBJ1-4, with D perhaps matching TRBD1 (6 bases). The CDR3 loop spans 13 amino acids. V lost 4 bases, J lost 5 bases, and 9 bases lay in between. Looked up from germline, CDR1 is SGHDT and CDR2 is YYEEEE. CDR3 bases: TGTGCCAGCAGCCCCCAGGGGAATGAAAAACTGTTTTTT. It specifies CASSPQGNEKLFF.

This clone has more than one count but fewer than ten. The CDR3 region is CASSLGAGSSPLHF. As DNA, the CDR3 is TGTGCCAGCAGCTTGGGGGCAGGGTCTTCACCCCTCCACTTT. V gene TRBV5-8 combines with J gene TRBJ1-6, with D perhaps TRBD1 (5 bases). The CDR3 extends over 14 amino acids. V dropped 0 bases and J dropped 9 bases, with 10 bases sitting between them. CDR1 and CDR2 (germline): SGHTS, YDEGEE.

This clone was observed a single time. The rearrangement links TRBV5-4 to TRBJ2-7, with TRBD1 matching over 8 bases. The CDR3 is 16 residues long. Germline V CDR1 and CDR2: SGHNT, YYREEE (reference sequence). V was pared by 4 bases and J by 4 bases, with 13 bases of the junction left unmatched. DNA for the CDR3: TGTGCCAGCAGCCCCCCTCACAGGGGGAATGTATACGAGCAGTACTTC. As protein: CASSPPHRGNVYEQYF.

The J gene is TRBJ2-3, the V gene TRBV28; TRBD1 aligns across 8 bases. The V and J ends lost 2 bases and 4 bases, in that order; junction bases with no gene match: 2. This CDR3 is 14 amino acids long. CDR1 and CDR2 (germline): MDHEN, SYDVKM. The CDR3 reads CASSLQGAPDTQYF. In DNA, the CDR3 is TGTGCCAGCAGTTTACAGGGGGCCCCAGATACGCAGTATTTT. Full variable domain (outside the CDR3, taken from reference TRBV28 and TRBJ2-3): DVKVTQSSRYLVKRTGEKVFLECVQDMDHENMFWYRQDPGLGLRLIYFSYDVKMKEKGDIPEGYSVSREKKERFSLILESASTNQTSMYLCASSLQGAPDTQYFGPGTRLTVL.

The chain is built from TRBV7-6 and TRBJ2-5, with 8 bases matching TRBD1. CDR1 is SGHVS, CDR2 FNYEAQ, per germline. The CDR3 contains 13 residues. Trimming took 5 bases from V and 5 from J; bases not matched to a gene: 4. The CDR3 region is CASSPRTGETQYF. CDR3 DNA sequence: TGTGCCAGCAGCCCCCGGACAGGGGAGACCCAGTACTTC.

The chain has TRBV27 and TRBJ2-5; 8 nucleotides match TRBD2. This CDR3 contains 16 residues. The germline V gene encodes CDR1 MNHEY and CDR2 SMNVEV (reference sequence). V trimming: 0 bases; J trimming: 7 bases; junction bases outside the gene matches: 10. CDR3 nucleotide sequence: TGTGCCAGCAGTTTATCCCCGGGGGGGACCCGGGGGACCCAGTACTTC. Amino acids: CASSLSPGGTRGTQYF.

V gene TRBV6-5 combines with J gene TRBJ2-1, with 9 bases identical to TRBD1. V shed 5 bases and J 11 bases; nucleotides not matched to a gene: 13. CDR3 length: 15 residues. Germline V gene data show CDR1 as MNHEY and CDR2 as SVGAGI. The CDR3, as DNA: TGTGCCAGCAGTATAACGGACAGGGGACAAGAAAAGCAGTTCTTC. This codes for CASSITDRGQEKQFF.

V gene TRBV5-6 combines with J gene TRBJ1-3; D uncertain. Trimming stripped 0 bases from V and 5 bases from J, with 6 bases between. The CDR3 runs 13 residues. Germline CDR1 and CDR2: SGHDT and YYEEEE. As DNA, the CDR3 is TGTGCCAGCAGCTTGGGCAGGCGAAACACCATATATTTT. Amino acids: CASSLGRRNTIYF.

The rearrangement links TRBV19 to TRBJ1-2; maybe TRBD1 (5 bases). Germline V gives CDR1 LNHDA, CDR2 SQIVND (reference sequence). Trimming took 6 bases from V and 7 from J, leaving 12 bases between them. The CDR3 runs 12 residues. The CDR3 region is CASSRTGSGYTF. DNA for the CDR3: TGTGCCAGTAGCCGTACAGGATCTGGCTACACCTTC.

The chain employs TRBV11-3 and TRBJ2-3, with 13 bases matching TRBD2. CDR3 size: 16 residues. Germline V gives CDR1 SGHNT, CDR2 YENEEA. With V trimmed by 5 bases and J by 0 bases, 2 bases remained unmatched. The CDR3 bases are TGTGCCAGCAGCCCGGGACTAGCGGGGAGCACAGATACGCAGTATTTT. Protein sequence: CASSPGLAGSTDTQYF.

CDR3: CASSVSVQETQYF. In nucleotides, the CDR3 is TGTGCCAGCAGCGTCAGCGTCCAAGAGACCCAGTACTTC. This chain links TRBV9 with TRBJ2-5; D unresolved. Germline V gene lookup returns CDR1 SGDLS and CDR2 YYNGEE. The CDR3 covers 13 residues. V lost 2 bases and J 1 base, leaving 6 bases between the germline ends.

The chain uses TRBV25-1 and TRBJ1-1; 9 nucleotides line up with TRBD1. This CDR3 comprises 14 residues. Germline V CDR1 and CDR2: MGHDK, SYGVNS. V shed 6 bases, J shed 10 bases, and the junction held 12 bases outside the gene matches. The CDR3 region is CASRAPGQGRGAFF. CDR3 in DNA: TGTGCCAGCAGAGCACCGGGACAGGGACGGGGAGCTTTCTTT.

The chain uses TRBV19 and TRBJ2-1; 8 bases line up with TRBD2. The CDR3 runs 16 residues. The V segment lost 5 bases and the J segment 9 bases; nucleotides outside the gene matches: 15. CDR1 is LNHDA, CDR2 SQIVND, per germline (reference sequence). CDR3 in amino acids: CASSSSTSGRIREQFF. The CDR3, as DNA: TGTGCCAGTAGTTCCTCGACGAGCGGGAGAATACGTGAGCAGTTCTTC.

V and J are TRBV5-1 and TRBJ2-1, with TRBD1 identical over 9 bases. V gave up 4 bases and J gave up 1 base; unmatched junction bases: 3. This CDR3 is 15 amino acids long. Germline assignment: CDR1 SGHRS and CDR2 YFSETQ. CDR3 protein: CASSPGQGSYNEQFF. The DNA for the CDR3 is TGCGCCAGCAGCCCGGGACAGGGTTCCTACAATGAGCAGTTCTTC.